This TCR beta chain was profiled in a study of CD8 T cells in ankylosing spondylitis. Whole-study findings and limits: Made up of about eight highly homologous variants, a TCR beta motif appeared characteristic of ankylosing spondylitis blood. Clones linked to disease were reported to show significant enrichment in matched ankylosing spondylitis synovial fluid.

From germline, CDR1 is SQVTM and CDR2 ANQGSEA. The CDR3 is 17 residues long. Trimming stripped 0 bases from V and 0 bases from J, with 16 bases between. Notes on this clonotype: Antigen unknown.

Quantitative 5'-RACE was performed with molecular barcodes, and it yielded the TCR beta libraries. TCRdb processed the 5' RACE reads anew with MiXCR; each CDR3 protein has one entry. Among around 30,000 distinct CDR3 sequences listed, 12% to 15% were seen once. This sequence originates from a male donor with ankylosing spondylitis or in good health (not recorded which). The V gene is TRBV29-1, the J gene TRBJ2-3; either TRBD1 or TRBD2 may fit D (5 bases each). The specimen was blood. The CDR3 spells CSVEDTGAPYSTDTQYF. CDR3 in DNA: TGCAGCGTTGAAGATACCGGGGCTCCATATAGCACAGATACGCAGTATTTT.